These T cell receptor beta chains were read from a single sample in a study of T cells after somatic rescue of genetic block. Data came from immunoSEQ multiplex PCR; TCRdb stores just in-frame clones and leaves some out. The profile shows roughly 120,000 clones, 75% to 95% of them singletons. The sequenced sample was peripheral blood mononuclear cells (PBMCs). The receptors come from a woman in her late teens or twenties. The conserved cysteine and the conserved F or W are not part of the CDR3 here.

TRBV10-2 ASSVQETQY
TRBV27 ASSLPGEQF
TRBV7-3 ASSLIGQGRNTEAF
TRBV29-1 SADRGRGSYGYT
TRBV7-2 ASSLDFYAWADTQY
TRBV30 AWIGTGGYGYT
TRBV4-3 ASSQDIQGASGNTIY
TRBV9 ASSVGTGTGELF
TRBV6-4 ASSDSSRTTEAF
TRBV7-6 ASSTRRQGGSYEQY
TRBV7-9 ASSLAGTNGNTIY
TRBV15 ATSRLRDRRPNQPQH
TRBV5-4 ASSWTWRGGRDTQY
TRBV7-7 ASSEARGTEAF
TRBV18 ASSPPTGGGPEQY
TRBV7-2 ASSSPGAGGQDTQY
TRBV27 ASRKPTGREQY
TRBV6-5 ASSETSGKQY
TRBV25-1 ASSTHSDRGHTQETQY
TRBV14 ASSQPGGYNEQF
TRBV6-5 ASSYSSLGLGEKLF
TRBV18 ASSPKETQY
TRBV5-5 ASSRDSYQPQH
TRBV5-1 ASSLTGAAQETQY
TRBV2 ASSEGGRRFNQPQH
TRBV11-1 ASSSGTSGGPYNEQF
TRBV19 ASSPSSYEQY
TRBV4-3 ASSQDLYSGEQY
TRBV2 ASTSRGGSNTEAF
TRBV12-5 ASGLVMGNYGYT
TRBV19 ASSIDGVGNEKLF
TRBV19 ASSGIAGSYEQY
TRBV7-3 ASSPRQTNTGELF
TRBV6-5 ASRLQGSNTGELF
TRBV10-3 AISPREPYNSPLH
TRBV19 ASKGRVQTNEKLF
TRBV5-6 ASSLWTQGAYEQY
TRBV7-6 ASSLAGSSGNTIY
TRBV6-5 ASSSYGTLRKETQY
TRBV9 ASSVRGGRDTEAF
TRBV27 ASSFREGDEAF
TRBV6-1 ATRGTGFAYNKQF
TRBV25-1 ASSYRNTEAF
TRBV6-1 ASGQGREKLF
TRBV7-3 ASSLRTSEDTQY
TRBV9 ASTPGGSSGEQF
TRBV6-1 ASSERGIDTQY